Listed below are T cell receptor beta chains from one sample, sequenced in a study of response to subunit inactivated influenza vaccine. TCRdb passed the RT-PCR reads through MiXCR, listing each CDR3 protein once. The sample yields around 580,000 distinct CDR3 sequences, about 12% seen once. Sequencing used PBMCs from blood, obtained on the day of vaccination. These receptor sequences come from a man in his forties or fifties who received an inactivated influenza vaccine. Each CDR3 is given with its conserved first and last residue. A D gene is named only where the DNA matches it firmly. Part of the rows lack a size; the others show once, few, many or a class for expanded clones.

>TRBJ1-1|few|.|TRBV12-3/TRBV12-4
TGTGCCAGCAGCTCGAGACGGCGCACTGAAGCTTTCTTT
CASSSRRRTEAFF
>TRBJ2-1|few|.|TRBV7-2
TGTGCCAGCAGCTTAGCTACTAGGGATGAGCAGTTCTTC
CASSLATRDEQFF
>TRBJ1-4|few|TRBD1|TRBV7-2
TGTGCCAGCAGCCTGACGGGACAGAAAAATGAAAAACTGTTTTTT
CASSLTGQKNEKLFF
>TRBJ1-2|.|.|TRBV6-5
TGTGCCAGCAAACCAAGCGGGGGGAAGTATGGCTACACCTTC
CASKPSGGKYGYTF
>TRBJ2-7|.|.|TRBV7-8
TGTGCCAGCCGCCCCCCGTCCTCCTACGAGCAGTACTTC
CASRPPSSYEQYF
>TRBJ1-4|many|.|TRBV12-3/TRBV12-4
TGTGCCAGCAGTTCCTCAACCCTGGGGATACTGTTTTTT
CASSSSTLGILFF
>TRBJ2-4|few|.|TRBV28
TGTGCCAGCAGTTTACCGGGAGAAAACATTCAGTACTTC
CASSLPGENIQYF
>TRBJ2-7|few|.|TRBV12-3/TRBV12-4
TGTGCCAGCAGTTTCCGACAGTTTTACTCCTACGAGCAGTACTTC
CASSFRQFYSYEQYF
>TRBJ1-5|.|.|TRBV28
TGTGCCAGCGCCCTCGAGGGGTCCAAGCCCCAGCATTTT
CASALEGSKPQHF
>TRBJ2-3|many|TRBD2|TRBV28
TGTGCCAGCAGTTCCCCCCCGCCTAGCGGGGGAAGAGGTACGCAGTATTTT
CASSSPPPSGGRGTQYF
>TRBJ2-3|many|TRBD2|TRBV2
TGTGCCAGCAGTTTCGGACTAGCGATAAGCACAGATACGCAGTATTTT
CASSFGLAISTDTQYF
>TRBJ1-5|many|TRBD1|TRBV12-3/TRBV12-4
TGTGCCAGCAGAGGACAGGGGTCTCAGCCCCAGCATTTT
CASRGQGSQPQHF
>TRBJ1-3|.|.|TRBV18
TGTGCCAGCTCAGCTCCGGGACGGAATTCTGGAAACACCATATATTTT
CASSAPGRNSGNTIYF
>TRBJ2-1|.|TRBD2|TRBV28
TGTGCCAGCAGTATAGCGGGAGGTCGGTACAATGAGCAGTTCTTC
CASSIAGGRYNEQFF
>TRBJ2-4|.|TRBD1|TRBV6-2/TRBV6-3
TGTGCCAGCAGTTACGGGTCGGGACAGGGGGCTGAATACTTC
CASSYGSGQGAEYF
>TRBJ2-3|.|.|TRBV4-3
TGCGCCAGCAGCCAACGACTCGTGGATACGCAGTATTTT
CASSQRLVDTQYF